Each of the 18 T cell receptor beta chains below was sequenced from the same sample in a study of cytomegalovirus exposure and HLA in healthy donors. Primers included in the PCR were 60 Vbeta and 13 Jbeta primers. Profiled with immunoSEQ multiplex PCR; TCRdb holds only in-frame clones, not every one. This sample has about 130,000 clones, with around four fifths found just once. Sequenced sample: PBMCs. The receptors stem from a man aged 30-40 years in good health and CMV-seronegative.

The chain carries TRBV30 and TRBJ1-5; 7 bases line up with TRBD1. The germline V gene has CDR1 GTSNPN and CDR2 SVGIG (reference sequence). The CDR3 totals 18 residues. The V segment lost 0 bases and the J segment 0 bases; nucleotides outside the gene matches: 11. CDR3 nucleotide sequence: TGTGCCTGGAGTGTACTGTTAAGGACAGGCAATAGCAATCAGCCCCAGCATTTT. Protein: CAWSVLLRTGNSNQPQHF.

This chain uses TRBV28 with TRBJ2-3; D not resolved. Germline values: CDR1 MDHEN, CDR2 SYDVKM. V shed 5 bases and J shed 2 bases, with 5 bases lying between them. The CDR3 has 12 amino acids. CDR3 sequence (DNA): TGTGCCAGCAGTCCATCCACAGATACGCAGTATTTT. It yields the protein CASSPSTDTQYF.

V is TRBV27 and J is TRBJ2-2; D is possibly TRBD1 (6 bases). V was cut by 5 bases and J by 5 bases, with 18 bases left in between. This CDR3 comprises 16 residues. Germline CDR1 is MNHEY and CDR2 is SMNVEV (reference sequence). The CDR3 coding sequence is TGTGCCAGCAGTACACAGGACAGTCCTGTAACCGGGGAGCTGTTTTTT. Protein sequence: CASSTQDSPVTGELFF.

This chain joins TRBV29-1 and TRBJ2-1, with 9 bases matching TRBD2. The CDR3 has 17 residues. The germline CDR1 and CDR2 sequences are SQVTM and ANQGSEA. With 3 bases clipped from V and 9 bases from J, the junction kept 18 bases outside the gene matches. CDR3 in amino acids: CSVEGTPQREVSGEQFF. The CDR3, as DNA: TGCAGCGTTGAGGGGACCCCACAGCGGGAGGTTTCTGGTGAGCAGTTCTTC.

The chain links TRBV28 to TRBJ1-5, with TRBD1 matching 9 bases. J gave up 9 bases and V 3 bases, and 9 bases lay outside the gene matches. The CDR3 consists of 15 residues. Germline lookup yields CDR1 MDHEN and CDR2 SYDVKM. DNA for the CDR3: TGTGCCAGCAGTTTGGGGGACAGGGCCACAAGGCCCCAGCATTTT. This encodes CASSLGDRATRPQHF.

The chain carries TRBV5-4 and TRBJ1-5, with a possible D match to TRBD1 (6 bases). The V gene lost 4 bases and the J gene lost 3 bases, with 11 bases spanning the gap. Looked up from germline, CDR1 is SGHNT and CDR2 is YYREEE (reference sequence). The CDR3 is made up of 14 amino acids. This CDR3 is CASSLQGFNQPQHF. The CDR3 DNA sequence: TGTGCCAGCAGCCTACAGGGTTTCAATCAGCCCCAGCATTTT.

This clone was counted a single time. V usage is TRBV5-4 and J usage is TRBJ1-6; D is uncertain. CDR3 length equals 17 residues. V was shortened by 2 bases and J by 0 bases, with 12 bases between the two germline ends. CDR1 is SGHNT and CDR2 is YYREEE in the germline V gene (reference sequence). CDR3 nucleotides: TGTGCCAGCAGCTTATCACAGAAAAGCTCCTATAATTCACCCCTCCACTTT. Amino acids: CASSLSQKSSYNSPLHF.

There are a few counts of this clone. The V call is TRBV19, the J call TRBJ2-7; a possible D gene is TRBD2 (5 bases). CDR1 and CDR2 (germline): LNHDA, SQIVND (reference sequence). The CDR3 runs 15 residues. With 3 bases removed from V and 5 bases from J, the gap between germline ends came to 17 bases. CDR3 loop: CASSINFAGENEQYF. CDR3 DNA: TGTGCCAGTAGTATCAATTTCGCGGGTGAGAACGAGCAGTACTTC.

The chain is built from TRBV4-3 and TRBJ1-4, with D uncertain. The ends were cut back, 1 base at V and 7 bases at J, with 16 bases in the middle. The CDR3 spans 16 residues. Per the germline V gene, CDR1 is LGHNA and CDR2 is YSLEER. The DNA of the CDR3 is TGCGCCAGCAGCCAAGGGCAGGCACTGGTCGGTGAAAAACTGTTTTTT. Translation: CASSQGQALVGEKLFF.

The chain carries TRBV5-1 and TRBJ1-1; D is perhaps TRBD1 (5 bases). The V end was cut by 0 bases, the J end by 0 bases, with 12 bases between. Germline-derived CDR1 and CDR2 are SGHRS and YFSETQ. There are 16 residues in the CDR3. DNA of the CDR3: TGCGCCAGCAGCTTGGGGGGACTGGGATTGAACACTGAAGCTTTCTTT. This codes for CASSLGGLGLNTEAFF.

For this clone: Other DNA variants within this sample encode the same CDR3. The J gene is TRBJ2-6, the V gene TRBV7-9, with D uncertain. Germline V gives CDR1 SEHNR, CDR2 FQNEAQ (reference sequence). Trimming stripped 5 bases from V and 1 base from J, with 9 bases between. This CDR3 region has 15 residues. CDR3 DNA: TGTGCCAGCAGCCCCACAGTGTCTGGGGCCAACGTCCTGACTTTC. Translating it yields CASSPTVSGANVLTF.

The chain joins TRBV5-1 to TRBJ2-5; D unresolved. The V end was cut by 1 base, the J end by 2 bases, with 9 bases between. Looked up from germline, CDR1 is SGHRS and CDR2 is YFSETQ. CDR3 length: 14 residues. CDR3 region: CASSLSQKQETQYF. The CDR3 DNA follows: TGCGCCAGCAGCTTGTCGCAGAAGCAAGAGACCCAGTACTTC.

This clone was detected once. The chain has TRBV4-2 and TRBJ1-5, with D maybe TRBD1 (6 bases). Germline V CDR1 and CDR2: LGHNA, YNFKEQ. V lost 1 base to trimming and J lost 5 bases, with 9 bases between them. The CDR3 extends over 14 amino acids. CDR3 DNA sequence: TGTGCCAGCAGCCAAGGGGACACTGATCAGCCCCAGCATTTT. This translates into CASSQGDTDQPQHF.

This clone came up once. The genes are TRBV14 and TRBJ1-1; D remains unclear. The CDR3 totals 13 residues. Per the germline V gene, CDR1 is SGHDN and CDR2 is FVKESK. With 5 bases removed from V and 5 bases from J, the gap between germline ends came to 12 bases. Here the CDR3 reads CASSSGGVTEAFF. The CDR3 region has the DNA TGTGCCAGCAGCTCGGGAGGAGTGACTGAAGCTTTCTTT.

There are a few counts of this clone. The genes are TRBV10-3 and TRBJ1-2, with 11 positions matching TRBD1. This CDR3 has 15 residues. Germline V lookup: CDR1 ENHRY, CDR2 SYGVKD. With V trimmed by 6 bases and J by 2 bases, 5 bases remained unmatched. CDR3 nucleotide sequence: TGTGCCATCAGACGGACAGGGGGCGAAAACTATGGCTACACCTTC. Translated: CAIRRTGGENYGYTF.

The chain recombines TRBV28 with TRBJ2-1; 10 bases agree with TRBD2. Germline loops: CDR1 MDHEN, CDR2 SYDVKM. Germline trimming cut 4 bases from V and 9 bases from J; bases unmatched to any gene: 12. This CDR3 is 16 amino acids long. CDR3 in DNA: TGTGCCAGCAGTTCGATAAGCGGGAGGGCCGGGGGTGAGCAGTTCTTC. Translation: CASSSISGRAGGEQFF.

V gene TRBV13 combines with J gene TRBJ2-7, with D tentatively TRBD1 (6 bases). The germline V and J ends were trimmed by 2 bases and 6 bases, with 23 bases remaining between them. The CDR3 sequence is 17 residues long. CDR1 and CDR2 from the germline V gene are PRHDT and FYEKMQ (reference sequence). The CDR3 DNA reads TGTGCCAGCAGCTTATTTTGGGGGCGCATTGAAGCTCGCGAGCAGTACTTC. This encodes CASSLFWGRIEAREQYF.

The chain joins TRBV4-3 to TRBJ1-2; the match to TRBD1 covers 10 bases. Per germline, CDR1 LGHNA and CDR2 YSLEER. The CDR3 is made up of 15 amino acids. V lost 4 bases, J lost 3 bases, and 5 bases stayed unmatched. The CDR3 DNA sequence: TGCGCCAGCAGCCCCCGACAGGGGGCCTACTATGGCTACACCTTC. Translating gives CASSPRQGAYYGYTF.